This T cell receptor (beta chain) was retrieved from a study of blood T cell repertoires in COVID-19. The table came from immunoSEQ multiplex PCR; TCRdb's copy has only in-frame clones and leaves some out. The table shows 35,000 to 50,000 clones, with about 86% occurring only once. V was shortened by 0 bases and J by 5 bases, with 14 bases between the two germline ends. The CDR3 contains 16 residues. The germline V gene encodes CDR1 SGHDT and CDR2 YYEEEE. Sequenced input: peripheral blood. The chain carries TRBV5-6 and TRBJ1-4, with D maybe TRBD1 (5 bases). The clonotype originates from a human donor with acute or convalescent COVID-19. The donor label of this sample is uncertain. CDR3 bases: TGTGCCAGCAGCTTGGAGGGTAGGGGCCGGAATGAAAAACTGTTTTTT. Its protein is CASSLEGRGRNEKLFF.